This T cell receptor (beta chain) was found in a study of blood T cell repertoires in COVID-19. At the level of the study: From T cells, B-cell-depleted T cells, or PBMCs came the material, which was cDNA or gDNA.

Per the original methods: Amplification of reference gene primers provided the estimated nucleated cell counts. The table came from immunoSEQ multiplex PCR; TCRdb's copy has only in-frame clones and leaves some out. The V and J calls and clone size are taken from that table; D and trimming were inferred from the DNA. The sample consists of over 95,000 clones, over 80% of them appearing once. This clone appeared once. This CDR3 region has 16 residues. Germline loops: CDR1 SGHDT, CDR2 YYEEEE. V lost 0 bases and J lost 6, with 13 bases in between. The chain recombines TRBV5-6 with TRBJ1-6; possible D gene TRBD1, 6 bases. This clonotype originated in a man aged 70 or older with active or convalescent COVID-19. The sequencing sample was made of peripheral blood. CDR3 residues: CASSLGPGGPNSPLHF. In DNA form, the CDR3 reads TGTGCCAGCAGCTTGGGGCCGGGGGGGCCTAATTCACCCCTCCACTTT.